This TCR beta chain was profiled in a study of blood T cell repertoires in COVID-19. Study background: Acute and convalescent COVID-19 specimens originated in the United States, Italy and Spain. Sample material is recorded as cDNA or gDNA derived from T cells, B-cell-depleted T cells, or PBMCs.

Under the authors' procedure: It was from reference gene primer amplification that nucleated cell counts were estimated. Data came from immunoSEQ multiplex PCR; TCRdb stores just in-frame clones and leaves some out. The DNA was the basis for D and trimming; V, J and clone size are from that table. The data contain tens of thousands of clones, roughly 84% of them seen just once; the ten biggest clones take up 3.5% to 4.5%. Trimming pared 1 base from V and 1 base from J, leaving 6 bases between. This CDR3 has 14 residues. Germline CDR1 reads SGHVS; CDR2 reads FQNEAQ. The receptor was isolated from a man in his fifties or sixties with acute or convalescent COVID-19. Sequenced input: peripheral blood. The chain carries TRBV7-8 and TRBJ2-3; D is unresolved. CDR3 coding DNA: TGTGCCAGCAGCTTAGAGCATGGCACAGATACGCAGTATTTT. Translating it yields CASSLEHGTDTQYF.